Below, 3 T cell receptor beta chains from the same sample are listed, as sequenced in a study of blood T cell repertoires in COVID-19. TCRdb's table, derived via immunoSEQ multiplex PCR, lists solely in-frame clones and lacks some. This sample has about 220,000 clones, with around four fifths found just once. The specimen sequenced was peripheral blood. These receptors were obtained from a woman aged 65 to 85 with COVID-19, enrolled during active disease.

The CDR3 DNA reads as TGCGCCAGCAGTACGCTAGCGGGGTCCTACAATGAGCAGTTCTTC. As protein: CASSTLAGSYNEQFF. The genes are TRBV10-2 and TRBJ2-1; 9 positions match TRBD2. The V segment lost 5 bases and the J segment 1 base; nucleotides outside the gene matches: 3. CDR3 size: 15 residues. CDR1 and CDR2 (germline): WSHSY, SAAADI.

This chain links TRBV11-3 with TRBJ2-5, with D maybe TRBD1 (6 bases). The CDR3 spans 17 residues. V lost 1 base to trimming and J lost 2 bases, with 17 bases between them. CDR1 is SGHNT and CDR2 is YENEEA in the germline V gene. As DNA, the CDR3 is TGTGCCAGCAGCTTAGGTGGGCAGGGGAGATTTCAAGAGACCCAGTACTTC. Its protein is CASSLGGQGRFQETQYF. Together with reference TRBV11-3 and TRBJ2-5, the CDR3 gives the full variable domain: EAGVVQSPRYKIIEKKQPVAFWCNPISGHNTLYWYLQNLGQGPELLIRYENEEAVDDSQLPKDRFSAERLKGVDSTLKIQPAELGDSAVYLCASSLGGQGRFQETQYFGPGTRLLVL.

The chain's CDR3 is CASSYRGLAGGEQYF. The CDR3 nucleotides are TGTGCCAGCAGTTACAGGGGACTAGCGGGAGGCGAGCAGTACTTC. This chain joins TRBV6-5 and TRBJ2-7, with TRBD2 matching over 15 bases. CDR3 length: 15 amino acids. J lost 6 bases, V lost 2 bases, and 2 bases had no gene match. Germline V gene data show CDR1 as MNHEY and CDR2 as SVGAGI.